Listed below are T cell receptor beta chains from one sample, sequenced in a study of vaccination and CD4 T cells after COVID-19. TCRdb reanalysed the PCR reads using MiXCR and keeps one entry per CDR3 protein. The sample records about 14,000 distinct CDR3 sequences, 50% to 75% being singletons. These receptors are not linked to any known antigen. Sequenced sample: CD4+ T cells from blood, cultured in vitro. Every receptor here comes from a human donor who had recovered from COVID-19. CDR3s include the opening cysteine and the closing phenylalanine or tryptophan. The D gene is left open where the match is weak. Clone sizes are given selectively: once, few, many, or a class where the clone is expanded.

size	J	V	D	DNA	CDR3
-	TRBJ2-1	TRBV2	TRBD2	TGTGCCAGCACCGGCCTAGGGACGGGGGGTGAGCAGTTCTTC	CASTGLGTGGEQFF
few	TRBJ1-5	TRBV2	TRBD1	TGTGCCAGCAGCGACAGGGGTAGCAATCAGCCCCAGCATTTT	CASSDRGSNQPQHF
-	TRBJ2-7	TRBV7-2	TRBD2	TGTGCCAGCAGACGACTAGCGGGAGGTTCAACCTACGAGCAGTACTTC	CASRRLAGGSTYEQYF
-	TRBJ1-5	TRBV6-1	-	TGTGCCAGCAGTATACAGGGAATGATCGGTCAGCCCCAGCATTTT	CASSIQGMIGQPQHF
-	TRBJ1-2	TRBV11-2	-	TGTGCCAGCAGCTTATTCGTAGTCCCGGCCGGGAGTTATCCTGGCTACACCTTC	CASSLFVVPAGSYPGYTF
-	TRBJ1-1	TRBV7-2	TRBD1	TGTGCCAGCAGCGACAGGGGGGGCACTGAAGCTTTCTTT	CASSDRGGTEAFF
few	TRBJ2-3	TRBV7-9	TRBD2	TGTGCCAGCAGCCCAGGACTAGCGGGACGTACTGGTACGCAGTATTTT	CASSPGLAGRTGTQYF
-	TRBJ1-5	TRBV6-1	-	TGTGCCAGCAGACAGGGTGATCAGCCCCAGCATTTT	CASRQGDQPQHF
few	TRBJ2-7	TRBV20-1	-	TGCAGTGCGGAAGCGTCTTTTGAGCAGTACTTC	CSAEASFEQYF
few	TRBJ2-3	TRBV6-5	-	TGTGCCAGCAGTTACAGGCAAGGGGGCACAGATACGCAGTATTTT	CASSYRQGGTDTQYF
-	TRBJ1-3	TRBV28	TRBD1	TGTGCCAGCAGCCGGGACAGGGGGAACACCATATATTTT	CASSRDRGNTIYF
-	TRBJ2-4	TRBV20-1	TRBD2	TGCAGTGCCCGCACTAGCGGGACTCAAAACATTCAGTACTTC	CSARTSGTQNIQYF
-	TRBJ2-7	TRBV29-1	TRBD1	TGCAGCGCCAGCGGGACAGGGGGCTCCTACGAGCAGTACTTC	CSASGTGGSYEQYF
-	TRBJ1-1	TRBV7-3	-	TGTGCCAGCAGCCGCGGGACCGAGAACACTGAAGCTTTCTTT	CASSRGTENTEAFF
-	TRBJ2-5	TRBV20-1	-	TGCAGTGCCGAGGGCGGGGACCAGGGGGAACTAGGGGAGACCCAGTACTTC	CSAEGGDQGELGETQYF
-	TRBJ1-1	TRBV7-8	TRBD1	TGTGCCAGCAGCTTGGACAGGCAAACAGAAGCTTTCTTT	CASSLDRQTEAFF
few	TRBJ1-1	TRBV27	TRBD1	TGTGCCAGCACTCCAGGGGGGGTAAACACTGAAGCTTTCTTT	CASTPGGVNTEAFF
-	TRBJ1-1	TRBV20-1	-	TGCAGTGCTAGAGGGGGGAATACTGAAGCTTTCTTT	CSARGGNTEAFF
-	TRBJ2-3	TRBV27	TRBD2	TGTGCCAGCACTCAAAGCGGGGGGTACACAGATACGCAGTATTTT	CASTQSGGYTDTQYF
-	TRBJ1-5	TRBV19	TRBD1	TGTGCCAGTAGAGGGACAGTTGAAAATCAGCCCCAGCATTTT	CASRGTVENQPQHF
few	TRBJ1-6	TRBV6-1	-	TGTGCCAGCAGCCCCGCCCCAAATTCACCCCTCCACTTT	CASSPAPNSPLHF
-	TRBJ1-5	TRBV20-1	-	TGCAGTGCTAGAGACGAGGGTCGGGGTGAAAATCAGCCCCAGCATTTT	CSARDEGRGENQPQHF
-	TRBJ2-3	TRBV23-1	TRBD2	TGCGCCAGCAGTCACACCGGGACATATAGACTAGCGGGAGATACGCAGTATTTT	CASSHTGTYRLAGDTQYF
few	TRBJ1-4	TRBV6-1	TRBD1	TGTGCCAGCAGCTTCGCCGGGACAGGGGACGAAAAACTGTTTTTT	CASSFAGTGDEKLFF
-	TRBJ2-5	TRBV20-1	-	TGCAGTGCGCCGATGGTGCAAGAGACCCAGTACTTC	CSAPMVQETQYF
-	TRBJ1-2	TRBV20-1	-	TGCAGTGCTAGAGATCATCTCCAGTTCGGGACCCTTCTATATGGCTACACCTTC	CSARDHLQFGTLLYGYTF
-	TRBJ2-1	TRBV6-1	TRBD2	TGTGCCAGCAGCCACCCAGGGGCGGGAGGAACCAATGAGCAGTTCTTC	CASSHPGAGGTNEQFF
medium-sized	TRBJ1-1	TRBV12-3/TRBV12-4	-	TGTGCCAGCGGGGTGTTGTCATCCACTGAAGCTTTCTTT	CASGVLSSTEAFF
-	TRBJ2-7	TRBV5-4	TRBD2	TGTGCCAGCAGCCAAGGGACTAGCGGGAGTGGGGAGCAGTACTTC	CASSQGTSGSGEQYF
-	TRBJ2-3	TRBV19	-	TGTGCCAGTATAGATGGCGGGATCTCAGATACGCAGTATTTT	CASIDGGISDTQYF
large	TRBJ1-2	TRBV20-1	-	TGCAGTGCTAGCTACGGCAGGTTCCCAACCTATGGCTACACCTTC	CSASYGRFPTYGYTF
few	TRBJ2-5	TRBV10-3	-	TGTGCCATCAGAGACCAGGGGCGCTGGGAGACCCAGTACTTC	CAIRDQGRWETQYF
once	TRBJ2-5	TRBV12-3/TRBV12-4	TRBD1	TGTGCCAGCAGTTCCTCGACAGGGTTGGAGACCCAGTACTTC	CASSSSTGLETQYF
medium-sized	TRBJ1-1	TRBV7-3	-	TGTGCCAGCAGCCTGACAAGTATGAACACTGAAGCTTTCTTT	CASSLTSMNTEAFF
-	TRBJ1-1	TRBV2	-	TGTGCCAGCTTAGAAAGGGGTGAAGCTTTCTTT	CASLERGEAFF
-	TRBJ2-1	TRBV23-1	-	TGCGCCAGCAGTCAATCGGGACTTCCGTCGGGTTACAATGAGCAGTTCTTC	CASSQSGLPSGYNEQFF
-	TRBJ2-7	TRBV2	TRBD2	TGTGCCAGCAGACCGTCACTAGCGGGAGGGCCGTCGGCCTACGAGCAGTACTTC	CASRPSLAGGPSAYEQYF
-	TRBJ1-1	TRBV11-3	-	TGTGCCAGCAGCAGAAGTTTGGGGGGGCCCACTGAAGCTTTCTTT	CASSRSLGGPTEAFF
-	TRBJ2-2	TRBV20-1	-	TGCAGTGCTAGAGATCTAAAGAAGGGTGCCAACACCGGGGAGCTGTTTTTT	CSARDLKKGANTGELFF
-	TRBJ2-7	TRBV10-3	-	TGTGCCATCAGTGAGCGGGTAACAGCTGCCGAGCAGTACTTC	CAISERVTAAEQYF
-	TRBJ2-7	TRBV27	-	TGTGCCAGCAGTACCAGTTACAGGGAGAACTCCTACGAGCAGTACTTC	CASSTSYRENSYEQYF
-	TRBJ2-2	TRBV24-1	-	TGTGCCACCTCCAGGGCCCTACGAAACACCGGGGAGCTGTTTTTT	CATSRALRNTGELFF
few	TRBJ1-1	TRBV19	-	TGTGCCAGTAGTAACCCCTCGTGGGGGAGGGTTGAAGTGGGCACTGAAGCTTTCTTT	CASSNPSWGRVEVGTEAFF
-	TRBJ2-7	TRBV7-7	TRBD2	TGTGCTAGCAGCCCGGGACTAGCGGATTCCTACGAGCAGTACTTC	CASSPGLADSYEQYF
-	TRBJ2-3	TRBV27	TRBD2	TGTGCCAGCAGTTTATCGCGGCAAAGGGGAGGGGGCACAGATACGCAGTATTTT	CASSLSRQRGGGTDTQYF
-	TRBJ1-2	TRBV2	-	TGTGCCAGCAGTGAAGGCAGGGTGTACTATGGCTACACCTTC	CASSEGRVYYGYTF
few	TRBJ1-5	TRBV6-1	-	TGTGCCAGCAGTGAAAGCAATCAGCCCCAGCATTTT	CASSESNQPQHF
-	TRBJ1-1	TRBV24-1	-	TGTGCCACCATGTTAGGGCAGGGGTGGAGGTGGGGCACTGAAGCTTTCTTT	CATMLGQGWRWGTEAFF
-	TRBJ1-1	TRBV20-1	TRBD1	TGCAGTGCTATACAGGGGATGGGGACTGAAGCTTTCTTT	CSAIQGMGTEAFF
few	TRBJ1-5	TRBV6-1	-	TGTGCCAGCAGTGAAGACACCCGGTTGGCCCAGCATTTT	CASSEDTRLAQHF
-	TRBJ1-2	TRBV28	-	TGTGCCAGCAGTTCCCCTCCAGCGGGGAACTATGGCTACACCTTC	CASSSPPAGNYGYTF
-	TRBJ2-5	TRBV10-3	-	TGTGCCATCAGTGAAGTAAGGGTAGACGGGCGGGAGACCCAGTACTTC	CAISEVRVDGRETQYF
-	TRBJ2-5	TRBV15	-	TGTGCCACCAGCAGTAGGGGGTTCCAAGAGACCCAGTACTTC	CATSSRGFQETQYF
-	TRBJ1-2	TRBV19	-	TGTGCCAGTAGAAGGGGAGTGGGGACTAACTATGGCTACACCTTC	CASRRGVGTNYGYTF
-	TRBJ2-1	TRBV6-2/TRBV6-3	-	TGTGCCAGCAGTCCTACCCGAGGAGCCTACAATGAGCAGTTCTTC	CASSPTRGAYNEQFF
-	TRBJ2-1	TRBV5-1	-	TGCGCCAGCAGTCCAGGGGGGAGCGGGCGGGGCGATGAGCAGTTCTTC	CASSPGGSGRGDEQFF
-	TRBJ1-2	TRBV20-1	TRBD1	TGCAGTGCACCCGCCCAGGGGGCGCAGGACTATGGCTACACCTTC	CSAPAQGAQDYGYTF
once	TRBJ2-1	TRBV5-1	-	TGCGCCAGCAGCACTAATCAGGGGTCAAACACCTACAATGAGCAGTTCTTC	CASSTNQGSNTYNEQFF
-	TRBJ1-4	TRBV20-1	-	TGCAGTGCTAGAGGAAATCTGGTTGAAAAACTGTTTTTT	CSARGNLVEKLFF
-	TRBJ1-5	TRBV18	-	TGTGCCAGCTCACCGGACAACTGGCAGCCCCAGCATTTT	CASSPDNWQPQHF